One sample yielded the 25 T cell receptor beta chains listed below, sequenced in a study of naive and memory T cell subsets. An oligonucleotide containing a UMI was ligated to the 3' end of TCR cDNA. Ligated cDNA underwent four rounds of PCR with nested alpha and beta constant region primers and SP2. TCRdb passed the 5' RACE reads through MiXCR, listing each CDR3 protein once. Altogether approximately 49,000 distinct CDR3 sequences are present, around 4.7% being singletons, with the ten largest covering approximately 0.84%. Receptors were obtained from a female donor in good health.

V usage is TRBV19 and J usage is TRBJ1-5; the D is unclear. The V gene's germline CDR1 is LNHDA and CDR2 SQIVND (reference sequence). CDR3 length: 13 residues. Deletions cut 4 bases from V and 0 bases from J, with 4 bases between. The CDR3 nucleotides read TGTGCCAGTAGTACCGATAGCAATCAGCCCCAGCATTTT. Residues: CASSTDSNQPQHF.

This clonotype was counted at least ten times. The rearrangement joins TRBV9 to TRBJ1-2, with a possible D match to TRBD1 (5 bases). Trimming took 0 bases from V and 1 from J, leaving 16 bases between them. Germline V gives CDR1 SGDLS, CDR2 YYNGEE. The CDR3 is 17 amino acids. CDR3 sequence reads: CASSVASGQNSNYGYTF. CDR3 bases: TGTGCCAGCAGCGTAGCGTCGGGGCAGAATAGTAACTATGGCTACACCTTC.

There are many counts of this clonotype. The chain recombines TRBV10-3 with TRBJ1-1; 7 bases match TRBD1. CDR3 length equals 14 residues. The germline gives CDR1 ENHRY, CDR2 SYGVKD. The V segment lost 4 bases and the J segment 1 base; nucleotides outside the gene matches: 3. The CDR3: CAISGQGQNTEAFF. Here the CDR3 DNA reads TGTGCCATCAGTGGACAGGGACAGAACACTGAAGCTTTCTTT.

Ten or more counts support this clonotype. The chain links TRBV5-1 to TRBJ1-5; 9 bases map to TRBD1. V was clipped by 0 bases and J by 6 bases; unmatched bases: 4. The CDR3 is 15 amino acids. Germline V lookup: CDR1 SGHRS, CDR2 YFSETQ. The chain's CDR3 is CASSLVQGAGQPQHF. In DNA form, the CDR3 reads TGCGCCAGCAGCTTGGTACAGGGGGCTGGTCAGCCCCAGCATTTT.

At least ten counts were recorded for this clonotype. This chain joins TRBV7-8 and TRBJ1-5; tentatively, D is TRBD1 (6 bases). V was pared by 5 bases and J by 1 base, with 12 bases between. This CDR3 has 15 residues. Germline assignment: CDR1 SGHVS and CDR2 FQNEAQ. CDR3 sequence (DNA): TGTGCCAGCAGCCCAGGGGTTGGAAGCAATCAGCCCCAGCATTTT. It encodes CASSPGVGSNQPQHF.

The V and J genes are TRBV5-4 and TRBJ2-5; 11 bases match TRBD1. This CDR3 contains 14 residues. V was clipped by 4 bases and J by 5 bases; unmatched bases: 4. The germline V gene encodes CDR1 SGHNT and CDR2 YYREEE (reference sequence). The CDR3 bases are TGTGCCAGCAGCGAGGACAGGGGGCGGGAGACCCAGTACTTC. Its protein is CASSEDRGRETQYF.

On this clonotype: Just one base apart from a much larger clone, this may be a read error. Because the CDR3 is missing its conserved closing phenylalanine or tryptophan, this is likely a read error. The chain has TRBV28 and TRBJ2-1, with unresolved D. Germline V gives CDR1 MDHEN, CDR2 SYDVKM. Trimming pared 7 bases from V and 5 bases from J, leaving 21 bases between. CDR3 length: 16 residues. Here the CDR3 reads CASTAVQLRRDNEQFL. In DNA form, the CDR3 reads TGTGCCAGCACCGCTGTTCAGCTCAGACGGGACAATGAGCAGTTCTTA.

At least ten counts were recorded for this clonotype. This chain connects TRBV28 to TRBJ2-7, with a tentative D call TRBD1 (5 bases). The CDR3 length is 14 residues. The V and J ends lost 1 base and 7 bases respectively, with 14 bases between them. The germline CDR1 and CDR2 sequences are MDHEN and SYDVKM. The CDR3 DNA sequence: TGTGCCAGCAGTTTATACAGGATCGATGGGGAGCAGTACTTC. Its protein product is CASSLYRIDGEQYF.

This clonotype was seen ten or more times. V gene TRBV6-5 combines with J gene TRBJ1-1; D is unclear. This CDR3 has 13 residues. CDR1 is MNHEY, CDR2 SVGAGI, per germline. Trimming pared 4 bases from V and 2 bases from J, leaving 8 bases between. The CDR3 sequence: CASSSGLNTEAFF. The CDR3 region has the DNA TGTGCCAGCAGTTCTGGACTTAACACTGAAGCTTTCTTT.

This clonotype was counted many times. This chain joins TRBV20-1 and TRBJ1-2, with D possibly matching TRBD1 (6 bases). Trimming stripped 8 bases from V and 2 bases from J, with 18 bases between. Germline CDR1 is DFQATT and CDR2 is SNEGSKA (reference sequence). The CDR3 contains 14 residues. In DNA, the CDR3 is TGCAGTCTTCCCCAGGCCCAGGGGAACTATGGCTACACCTTC. Translating it yields CSLPQAQGNYGYTF.

The rearrangement uses TRBV6-5 and TRBJ2-1; no definite D call. The V end lost 6 bases, the J end lost 4 bases, and 22 bases lay between the germline ends. The CDR3 loop spans 17 amino acids. In germline, CDR1 is MNHEY, CDR2 SVGAGI. CDR3 amino acids: CASSGRPSRSRYNEQFF. The CDR3 bases are TGTGCCAGCAGCGGGCGGCCTAGTAGATCCCGATACAATGAGCAGTTCTTC.

The rearrangement links TRBV6-2 or TRBV6-3 to TRBJ2-1; TRBD2 agrees at 13 bases. The germline gives CDR1 MNHEY, CDR2 SVGEGT. V lost 6 bases to trimming and J lost 0 bases; unmatched junction nucleotides: 8. CDR3 length: 18 amino acids. The DNA of the CDR3 is TGTGCCAGCAGAAACGCGGGACTAGCGGGGAGCTCCTACAATGAGCAGTTCTTC. This gives the protein CASRNAGLAGSSYNEQFF.

This clonotype was detected ten times or more. The genes are TRBV6-2 or TRBV6-3 and TRBJ2-1; the D gene is possibly TRBD2 (5 bases). Looked up from germline, CDR1 is MNHEY and CDR2 is SVGEGT. V was cut by 2 bases and J by 4 bases, with 24 bases left in between. The CDR3 totals 19 residues. CDR3 residues: CASSYPIRKTWRAYNEQFF. The CDR3 nucleotides are TGTGCCAGCAGTTACCCCATAAGGAAAACGTGGCGGGCTTACAATGAGCAGTTCTTC.

A word on this clonotype: A much larger clonotype is one base distant, so this may be a read error. This chain joins TRBV7-9 and TRBJ2-5, with TRBD1 as a possible D gene (5 bases). There are 12 residues in the CDR3. The germline V gene has CDR1 SEHNR and CDR2 FQNEAQ (reference sequence). DNA of the CDR3: TGTGCCGGCAGCTTAAGGGGAGAGACCCAGTACTTC. Translation gives CAGSLRGETQYF. The whole variable domain, remainder taken from reference TRBV7-9 and TRBJ2-5, is DTGVSQNPRHKITKRGQNVTFRCDPISEHNRLYWYRQTLGQGPEFLTYFQNEAQLEKSRLLSDRFSAERPKGSFSTLEIQRTEQGDSAMYLCAGSLRGETQYFGPGTRLLVL.

Worth noting for this clonotype: Just one base apart from a much larger clone, this may be a read error. The rearrangement links TRBV30 to TRBJ2-3; maybe TRBD2 (5 bases). The CDR3 spans 12 residues. V was trimmed by 0 bases and J by 5 bases, leaving 6 bases between them. CDR1 is GTSNPN and CDR2 is SVGIG in the germline V gene (reference sequence). CDR3 protein: CAWSVRGDTQYF. The CDR3 DNA follows: TGTGCCTGGAGTGTTCGGGGAGATACGCAGTATTTT.

This clonotype was found many times. The chain recombines TRBV6-5 with TRBJ2-4, with 9 bases lining up with TRBD1. The trim removed 5 bases at V and 6 bases at J, leaving 5 bases unmatched. Looked up from germline, CDR1 is MNHEY and CDR2 is SVGAGI. The CDR3 is made up of 14 amino acids. The CDR3 bases are TGTGCCAGCAGTCCCAGACAGGGGGGAAACATTCAGTACTTC. This codes for CASSPRQGGNIQYF.

Ten or more counts support this clonotype. The V gene is TRBV15, the J gene TRBJ2-5; 14 bases agree with TRBD2. From germline, CDR1 is LNHNV and CDR2 YYDKDF (reference sequence). The CDR3 is 20 residues long. V shed 1 base and J 5 bases; nucleotides not matched to a gene: 15. The DNA for the CDR3 is TGTGCCACCAGCAGAGGGGGGACTAGCGGGAGAACCCCCATCGGTGAGACCCAGTACTTC. Its translation is CATSRGGTSGRTPIGETQYF.

This clonotype has only a few counts. This may come from a read error, since a much larger clone is one base off. V usage is TRBV5-5 and J usage is TRBJ1-1; D remains unclear. Germline CDR1 and CDR2: SGHKS and YYEKEE (reference sequence). The V end lost 0 bases, the J end lost 1 base, and 10 bases lay between the germline ends. The CDR3 has 15 residues. The CDR3 DNA is TGTGCCAGCAGCTTGGAATCCAGTAGGAACACTGAAGCTTTCTTT. Its translation: CASSLESSRNTEAFF.

This clonotype was seen many times. The chain couples TRBV27 to TRBJ2-2; 7 positions match TRBD2. The CDR3 is 16 amino acids. Germline trimming cut 1 base from V and 4 bases from J; bases unmatched to any gene: 6. Germline CDR1 is MNHEY and CDR2 is SMNVEV (reference sequence). The CDR3 region is CASSLWAGDRTGELFF. CDR3 in DNA: TGTGCCAGCAGTTTATGGGCGGGAGACCGCACCGGGGAGCTGTTTTTT.

This clonotype showed up many times. The chain carries TRBV20-1 and TRBJ1-1; D not certain. The CDR3 is 13 residues long. Trimming took off 3 bases at V and 0 bases at J, with 8 bases between the two ends. The germline CDR1 and CDR2 sequences are DFQATT and SNEGSKA (reference sequence). For the CDR3, the DNA is TGCAGTGCTAGCGGTTTAGTGAACACTGAAGCTTTCTTT. It translates to CSASGLVNTEAFF.

This clonotype was recorded at least ten times. V usage is TRBV28 and J usage is TRBJ2-3, with TRBD2 identical over 10 bases. The ends lost 3 bases at V and 4 bases at J; junction bases unmatched: 10. The CDR3 sequence is 17 residues long. Germline V lookup: CDR1 MDHEN, CDR2 SYDVKM. The CDR3 DNA is TGTGCCAGCAGTTTGGTTTCTAGCGGGAGTAGCGCAGATACGCAGTATTTT. This translates into CASSLVSSGSSADTQYF. The variable domain in full, completed from reference TRBV28 and TRBJ2-3, reads DVKVTQSSRYLVKRTGEKVFLECVQDMDHENMFWYRQDPGLGLRLIYFSYDVKMKEKGDIPEGYSVSREKKERFSLILESASTNQTSMYLCASSLVSSGSSADTQYFGPGTRLTVL.

This chain connects TRBV7-9 to TRBJ1-2; D uncertain. The CDR3 consists of 11 residues. V dropped 4 bases and J dropped 8 bases, with 8 bases sitting between them. Germline assignment: CDR1 SEHNR and CDR2 FQNEAQ (reference sequence). DNA of the CDR3: TGTGCCAGCAGCTCGCTGGGGGGCTACACCTTC. This sequence encodes CASSSLGGYTF.

This chain joins TRBV19 and TRBJ2-3; no reliable D call. Trimming removed 7 bases from V and 6 bases from J, with 17 bases in between. The CDR3 is 14 residues long. Germline V gene sequence: CDR1 LNHDA, CDR2 SQIVND (reference sequence). The CDR3 spells CASTPRSSGDTQYF. The CDR3 bases are TGTGCCAGTACGCCCCGGAGTTCTGGGGATACGCAGTATTTT. The whole variable domain, filled in from reference TRBV19 and TRBJ2-3, reads DGGITQSPKYLFRKEGQNVTLSCEQNLNHDAMYWYRQDPGQGLRLIYYSQIVNDFQKGDIAEGYSVSREKKESFPLTVTSAQKNPTAFYLCASTPRSSGDTQYFGPGTRLTVL.

The table lists this clonotype with many counts. The rearrangement uses TRBV19 and TRBJ2-1; D is ambiguous. The CDR3 has 15 residues. CDR1 and CDR2 (germline): LNHDA, SQIVND (reference sequence). V lost 5 bases to trimming and J lost 6 bases, with 17 bases between them. The CDR3 region has the DNA TGTGCCAGTAGTCCCACCCTCGCCCGGTCCAATGAGCAGTTCTTC. Amino acid sequence: CASSPTLARSNEQFF. Filled out from reference TRBV19 and TRBJ2-1, the complete variable domain reads DGGITQSPKYLFRKEGQNVTLSCEQNLNHDAMYWYRQDPGQGLRLIYYSQIVNDFQKGDIAEGYSVSREKKESFPLTVTSAQKNPTAFYLCASSPTLARSNEQFFGPGTRLTVL.

There are many counts of this clonotype. The V and J genes are TRBV28 and TRBJ2-5, with D maybe TRBD2 (5 bases). Germline V CDR1 and CDR2: MDHEN, SYDVKM. Between the trimmed V and J ends, which lost 1 base and 5 bases, there was a span of 5 bases. CDR3 size: 12 residues. The CDR3 coding sequence is TGTGCCAGCAGTTTATTAGCGGAGACCCAGTACTTC. Translating it yields CASSLLAETQYF.